Listed here are 13 T cell receptor beta chains from one sample, sequenced in a study of spatial heterogeneity in lung cancer. The time point: sample taken at primary tumor resection. Tumor, nontumor lung or frozen PBMC supplied whole RNA, sequenced without sorting. TCRdb reprocessed the 5' RACE reads via MiXCR and lists one record per CDR3 protein. The sample has 50,000 to 55,000 distinct CDR3 sequences, roughly 7% seen once. The material was PBMCs, obtained at surgery. The receptors originated from a female donor with early-stage non-small cell lung cancer.

This clonotype has at least ten counts. The J gene is TRBJ2-3, the V gene TRBV2; no definite D call. The CDR3 is 15 residues long. CDR1 is SNHLY, CDR2 FYNNEI, per germline. Trimming left V 1 base short and J 0 bases short, with 8 bases between. CDR3 amino acids: CASSEGGSSTDTQYF. The DNA of the CDR3 is TGTGCCAGCAGTGAAGGAGGCTCTAGCACAGATACGCAGTATTTT.

This clonotype appeared many times. V gene TRBV7-3 combines with J gene TRBJ2-2; D not certain. Trimming cost V 1 base and J 5 bases, with 11 bases left between them. Germline V lookup: CDR1 SGHTA, CDR2 FQGTGA. The CDR3 sequence is 15 residues long. This chain's CDR3 is CASSLNAYRTGELFF. The CDR3 bases are TGTGCCAGCAGCTTAAATGCCTATAGAACCGGGGAGCTGTTTTTT.

The CDR3 DNA is TGTGCCAGCAGAGGGACCGCGTCCGTGGGGACCCAGTACTTC. This sequence encodes CASRGTASVGTQYF. This chain joins TRBV2 and TRBJ2-5; possibly TRBD1 or TRBD2 for D (5 bases each). The V and J ends lost 6 bases and 7 bases respectively, with 18 bases between them. This CDR3 comprises 14 residues. CDR1 SNHLY and CDR2 FYNNEI come from the germline V gene.

This clonotype was seen ten or more times. V is TRBV28 and J is TRBJ2-4; 10 nucleotides agree with TRBD1. Germline CDR1 reads MDHEN; CDR2 reads SYDVKM. The trim removed 6 bases at V and 6 bases at J, leaving 2 bases unmatched. CDR3 length: 13 amino acids. The chain's CDR3 is CASRRQGANIQYF. DNA of the CDR3: TGTGCCAGCAGGAGACAGGGGGCAAACATTCAGTACTTC.

This rearrangement joins TRBV5-5 to TRBJ2-7, with D possibly being TRBD1 (6 bases). The CDR3 consists of 14 residues. Looked up from germline, CDR1 is SGHKS and CDR2 is YYEKEE (reference sequence). Trimming left V 4 bases short and J 2 bases short, with 13 bases between. In nucleotides, the CDR3 is TGTGCCAGCAGCCTGACAGGTTTCCCCTACGAGCAGTACTTC. Protein: CASSLTGFPYEQYF.

There are many counts of this clonotype. CDR3 nucleotide sequence: TGTGCCAGCAGCTTAGGGGCCCGACCGAACACCGGGGAGCTGTTTTTT. Translated: CASSLGARPNTGELFF. V gene TRBV7-9 combines with J gene TRBJ2-2; unclear D gene. Germline CDR1 reads SEHNR; CDR2 reads FQNEAQ (reference sequence). CDR3 size: 16 residues. Trimming took 1 base from V and 0 from J, leaving 9 bases between them.

This clonotype was counted between two and nine times. V gene TRBV19 combines with J gene TRBJ2-2; TRBD1 is a possible D gene (6 bases). This CDR3 contains 15 residues. CDR1 is LNHDA, CDR2 SQIVND, per germline (reference sequence). Trimming stripped 5 bases from V and 6 bases from J, with 16 bases between. DNA for the CDR3: TGTGCCAGTAGTTACGACCTGGGACACGCCGGGGAGCTGTTTTTT. The encoded protein is CASSYDLGHAGELFF.

This clonotype was seen ten or more times. This rearrangement joins TRBV5-4 to TRBJ2-5; D might be TRBD1 or TRBD2, each matching 5 bases. Germline CDR1 SGHNT, CDR2 YYREEE (reference sequence). The CDR3 contains 17 residues. Between the trimmed V and J ends, which lost 0 bases and 3 bases, there was a span of 18 bases. The CDR3 spells CASSLGLAGMGKETQYF. The CDR3 coding sequence is TGTGCCAGCAGCTTGGGCCTAGCAGGGATGGGAAAAGAGACCCAGTACTTC.

At least ten counts were recorded for this clonotype. The chain carries TRBV10-3 and TRBJ2-7; TRBD1 matches at 7 bases. The CDR3 extends over 14 amino acids. Unmatched junction bases numbered 3, after V lost 4 bases and J lost 0 bases. In germline, CDR1 is ENHRY, CDR2 SYGVKD. The CDR3 reads CAISVSGGSYEQYF. CDR3 coding DNA: TGTGCCATCAGTGTGTCAGGGGGCTCCTACGAGCAGTACTTC.

This clonotype was recorded a few times. The chain uses TRBV11-2 and TRBJ2-3; 11 bases fit TRBD2. This CDR3 spans 16 amino acids. V trimming: 5 bases; J trimming: 6 bases; junction bases outside the gene matches: 10. Germline V gives CDR1 SGHAT, CDR2 FQNNGV. CDR3 amino acids: CASSRAGTSGTDTQYF. CDR3 nucleotide sequence: TGTGCCAGCAGCCGGGCCGGGACTAGCGGTACCGATACGCAGTATTTT.

This clonotype was counted many times. The V gene is TRBV20-1, the J gene TRBJ1-1; 8 bases agree with TRBD1. This CDR3 comprises 15 residues. With 6 bases clipped from V and 0 bases from J, the junction kept 9 bases outside the gene matches. Germline loops: CDR1 DFQATT, CDR2 SNEGSKA (reference sequence). CDR3 amino acids: CSATGGVRMNTEAFF. The CDR3 DNA is TGCAGTGCAACAGGGGGGGTCAGGATGAACACTGAAGCTTTCTTT.

This clonotype has a count of ten or more. The V gene is TRBV29-1, the J gene TRBJ2-3; D may match TRBD1 or TRBD2 (5 bases each). Germline lookup yields CDR1 SQVTM and CDR2 ANQGSEA. The CDR3 contains 14 residues. In DNA, the CDR3 is TGCAGGGTGGTGCTGTTCCAGGGAGCGGATACGCAGTATTTT. Its protein product is CRVVLFQGADTQYF.

There are many counts of this clonotype. This chain uses TRBV5-1 with TRBJ2-1, with 7 bases identical to TRBD2. This CDR3 is 13 amino acids long. Germline assignment: CDR1 SGHRS and CDR2 YFSETQ. V shed 6 bases, J shed 7 bases, and the junction held 7 bases outside the gene matches. The CDR3 nucleotides are TGCGCCAGCATCCCCCCGGGGGGAAATGAGCAGTTCTTC. It encodes CASIPPGGNEQFF.